This T cell receptor beta chain originates from a study of glioma-infiltrating T cells after dendritic cell vaccination. Repertoires were generated with immunoSEQ multiplex PCR, while TCRdb's copy carries only in-frame clones and drops some. The table records fewer than 100,000 clones, 70% to 90% of them present only once. V lost 4 bases, J lost 1 base, and 11 bases lay in between. The CDR3 is 14 amino acids. Germline V gene data show CDR1 as SEHNR and CDR2 as FQNEAQ (reference sequence). PBMC were collected before vaccination, two weeks after the third vaccination, and at progression. Sequencing was performed on blood, taken before dendritic cell vaccination. The receptor was isolated from a human donor with glioblastoma. The chain joins TRBV7-9 to TRBJ2-7; tentatively, D is TRBD1 (6 bases). CDR3 in DNA: TGTGCCAGCAGCTCCGCCGGGACATCCTACGAGCAGTACTTC. Its protein is CASSSAGTSYEQYF.